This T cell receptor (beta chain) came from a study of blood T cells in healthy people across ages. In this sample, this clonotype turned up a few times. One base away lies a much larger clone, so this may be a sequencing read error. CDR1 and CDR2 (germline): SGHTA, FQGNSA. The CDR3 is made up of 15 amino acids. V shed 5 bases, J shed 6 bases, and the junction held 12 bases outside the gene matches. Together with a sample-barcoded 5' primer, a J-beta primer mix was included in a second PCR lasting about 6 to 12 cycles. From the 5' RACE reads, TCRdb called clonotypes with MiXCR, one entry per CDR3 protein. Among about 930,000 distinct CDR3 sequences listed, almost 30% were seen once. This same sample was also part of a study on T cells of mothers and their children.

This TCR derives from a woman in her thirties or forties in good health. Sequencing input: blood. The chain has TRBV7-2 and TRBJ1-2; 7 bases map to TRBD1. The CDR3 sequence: CASSPSGRGFHGYTF. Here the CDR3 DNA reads TGTGCCAGCAGCCCTAGTGGCAGGGGGTTCCATGGCTACACCTTC.